This TCR beta chain was sequenced during a study of CD8+ T cells in alopecia areata. Study-level results: Scalp sample sequencing also detects resident alphabeta T cells of normal skin. Since there was just one nonresponder, nobody can yet say how baseline CD8+ expansion ties to response.

As to treatment: oral pan-JAK inhibitor, 5-10 mg twice daily. Researchers gathered lesional scalp punch biopsies and peripheral blood from patients with alopecia areata. As regards this clone: Its antigen is still unknown.

V dropped 5 bases and J dropped 3 bases, with 13 bases sitting between them. The germline gives CDR1 SGHAT, CDR2 FQDESV (reference sequence). This CDR3 is built from 14 residues. TCR sequencing used cDNA made by reverse transcription of extracted RNA. This table comes from immunoSEQ multiplex PCR, and its TCRdb copy is limited to in-frame clones, with some not included. The table has hundreds of thousands of clones, over 45% seen once. The clonotype comes from a human donor with alopecia areata. The input for sequencing was CD4+ T cells sorted from blood, taken at week 24, from a patient treated with tofacitinib. V and J are TRBV11-1 and TRBJ2-5, with D possibly matching TRBD2 (5 bases). CDR3 region: CASSQRAAEETQYF. Here the CDR3 DNA reads TGTGCCAGCAGCCAGAGAGCAGCGGAAGAGACCCAGTACTTC.